The source of this TCR beta chain is a study of graft-versus-host responses after intestinal transplantation. Study as a whole: Recipients had multivisceral, liver-intestinal, or isolated intestinal transplants. Tacrolimus plus steroids were given to all recipients for about 3 years, preceded by anti-thymocyte globulin induction. Study-wide results and caveats: GvH clone levels peaked in circulation, and this peak was associated with early post-transplant HvG declines.

This clone was counted a single time. No antigen is known for it. The data were produced by immunoSEQ multiplex PCR, yet TCRdb's version contains in-frame clones alone and is incomplete. The table has about 90,000 clones, roughly 92% seen once; the top ten hold about 0.3%. Germline assignment: CDR1 SQVTM and CDR2 ANQGSEA. Trimming at V came to 5 bases and at J to 1 base, leaving 4 bases not matched to a gene. This CDR3 region has 13 residues. J is TRBJ1-1 and V is TRBV29-1, with 7 bases fitting TRBD1. The TCR comes from a human donor who received an intestinal transplant. The sequenced sample was unstimulated CD4+ T cells sorted from spleen or lymph node cells, obtained before intestinal transplant. This CDR3 reads CSVIYRGNTEAFF. The CDR3 DNA is TGCAGCGTTATATACAGGGGGAACACTGAAGCTTTCTTT.